Below, 16 T cell receptor beta chains from the same sample are listed, as sequenced in a study of blood T cell repertoires in COVID-19. Using immunoSEQ multiplex PCR, the repertoire was profiled, and TCRdb retains in-frame clones only, with some absent. Among around 260,000 clones, about 89% were seen once, and the ten largest hold 2.3%. The specimen was peripheral blood. The receptor source for this set is a woman in her forties or fifties with acute or convalescent COVID-19.

This clone came up once. V is TRBV28 and J is TRBJ2-1; 12 nucleotides agree with TRBD1. Germline V CDR1 and CDR2: MDHEN, SYDVKM. CDR3 length equals 14 residues. V shed 4 bases and J 8 bases; nucleotides not matched to a gene: 3. The CDR3 DNA follows: TGTGCCAGCAGTTGGGGGACAGGGGGCTATGAGCAGTTCTTC. Its protein is CASSWGTGGYEQFF. The complete variable domain, with remaining parts taken from reference TRBV28 and TRBJ2-1, reads DVKVTQSSRYLVKRTGEKVFLECVQDMDHENMFWYRQDPGLGLRLIYFSYDVKMKEKGDIPEGYSVSREKKERFSLILESASTNQTSMYLCASSWGTGGYEQFFGPGTRLTVL.

This chain uses TRBV9 with TRBJ2-1, with 7 positions matching TRBD2. The CDR3 has 15 amino acids. The germline CDR1 and CDR2 sequences are SGDLS and YYNGEE. The junction had 8 bases not matched to a gene; V was cut back by 4 bases and J by 4 bases. The CDR3 nucleotides read TGTGCCAGCAGCCTATTGGGGCGGGAGTACAATGAGCAGTTCTTC. Its translation: CASSLLGREYNEQFF. The full variable domain, its missing parts supplied by reference TRBV9 and TRBJ2-1, is DSGVTQTPKHLITATGQRVTLRCSPRSGDLSVYWYQQSLDQGLQFLIQYYNGEERAKGNILERFSAQQFPDLHSELNLSSLELGDSALYFCASSLLGREYNEQFFGPGTRLTVL.

The chain uses TRBV6-1 and TRBJ2-5; 7 bases are shared with TRBD1. The germline V gene has CDR1 MNHNS and CDR2 SASEGT. Trimming cost V 2 bases and J 5 bases; bases outside gene matches: 5. This CDR3 comprises 14 residues. CDR3 in DNA: TGTGCCAGCAGTGAACACGCAGGGGGTGAGACCCAGTACTTC. Its translation is CASSEHAGGETQYF.

This chain links TRBV28 with TRBJ1-4; D might be TRBD1 (5 bases). The V and J ends lost 7 bases and 3 bases respectively, with 12 bases between them. Germline V CDR1 and CDR2: MDHEN, SYDVKM. This CDR3 is built from 14 residues. CDR3 DNA sequence: TGTGCCAGCACCACCCCGGGGGCTAATGAAAAACTGTTTTTT. Its protein product is CASTTPGANEKLFF.

The chain couples TRBV5-4 to TRBJ1-5; D not certain. The CDR3 loop spans 15 amino acids. Per germline, CDR1 SGHNT and CDR2 YYREEE (reference sequence). Between the trimmed V and J ends, which lost 4 bases and 5 bases, there was a span of 16 bases. The CDR3 spells CASSAGLSGDQPQHF. CDR3 nucleotide sequence: TGTGCCAGCAGCGCAGGACTTTCAGGCGATCAGCCCCAGCATTTT.

This chain joins TRBV9 and TRBJ2-1; TRBD1 matches at 10 bases. This CDR3 region has 16 residues. V was pared by 0 bases and J by 6 bases, with 6 bases of the junction left unmatched. Germline V gives CDR1 SGDLS, CDR2 YYNGEE. CDR3 sequence (DNA): TGTGCCAGCAGCGTAGCGGGACAGGGGTGGTCCAATGAGCAGTTCTTC. It codes for CASSVAGQGWSNEQFF.

For the CDR3, the DNA is TGTGCCACCAGTGATTCCCTAGCCCCCGACACAGATACGCAGTATTTT. Its translation is CATSDSLAPDTDTQYF. The V and J genes are TRBV24-1 and TRBJ2-3; D may be TRBD2 (5 bases). The V gene's germline CDR1 is KGHDR and CDR2 SFDVKD. The V gene lost 2 bases and the J gene lost 2 bases, with 13 bases spanning the gap. The CDR3 has 16 residues.

The chain links TRBV6-1 to TRBJ1-1, with D unresolved. The CDR3 has 15 amino acids. Per the germline V gene, CDR1 is MNHNS and CDR2 is SASEGT. Trimming pared 4 bases from V and 1 base from J, leaving 13 bases between. CDR3 sequence: CASSGAPPGNTEAFF. CDR3 nucleotide sequence: TGTGCCAGCAGTGGAGCCCCCCCGGGGAACACTGAAGCTTTCTTT.

The V gene is TRBV19, the J gene TRBJ1-5, with D perhaps TRBD1 (5 bases). The germline V and J ends were trimmed by 6 bases and 4 bases, with 13 bases remaining between them. The CDR3 is 14 amino acids. Germline V CDR1 and CDR2: LNHDA, SQIVND (reference sequence). CDR3 sequence reads: CASSWGGNNQPQHF. The CDR3 coding sequence is TGTGCCAGTAGCTGGGGGGGGAATAATCAGCCCCAGCATTTT.

J is TRBJ1-1 and V is TRBV13; D perhaps matches TRBD1 (5 bases). Germline-derived CDR1 and CDR2 are PRHDT and FYEKMQ (reference sequence). The CDR3 sequence is 15 residues long. With 6 bases removed from V and 0 bases from J, the gap between germline ends came to 14 bases. CDR3 nucleotide sequence: TGTGCCAGCAGGTACAGGCGGGGGATGAACACTGAAGCTTTCTTT. This encodes CASRYRRGMNTEAFF.

A remark on this clone: The germline gene is not matched at one end of the junction; a read error may be the cause. V is TRBV11-2 and J is TRBJ2-1; 9 nucleotides align to TRBD2. Germline lookup yields CDR1 SGHAT and CDR2 FQNNGV. The CDR3 is 16 amino acids. The CDR3 nucleotides read TGTGCCAGCAGCAAAGCGGGCGGGAGGGCCTACGATGAGCAGTTCTTC. This sequence encodes CASSKAGGRAYDEQFF. Full variable domain (missing parts from reference TRBV11-2 and TRBJ2-1): EAGVAQSPRYKIIEKRQSVAFWCNPISGHATLYWYQQILGQGPKLLIQFQNNGVVDDSQLPKDRFSAERLKGVDSTLKIQPAKLEDSAVYLCASSKAGGRAYDEQFFGPGTRLTVL.

This rearrangement joins TRBV11-1 to TRBJ1-2; D might be TRBD1 (5 bases). Trimming removed 6 bases at V and 6 bases at J, with 11 bases between. This CDR3 spans 12 amino acids. Germline V gene sequence: CDR1 SGHAT, CDR2 FQDESV (reference sequence). The CDR3 is CASRGRDDGYTF. The CDR3 nucleotides are TGTGCCAGCAGGGGGCGGGATGATGGCTACACCTTC.

The CDR3 loop is CASSQRSDQPQHF. The CDR3 DNA is TGTGCCAGCAGCCAGCGGAGTGATCAGCCCCAGCATTTT. The V call is TRBV7-8, the J call TRBJ1-5, with no clear D. The CDR3 consists of 13 residues. Germline V gene lookup returns CDR1 SGHVS and CDR2 FQNEAQ. Trimming left V 5 bases short and J 5 bases short, with 10 bases between. The entire variable domain, with the rest obtained from reference TRBV7-8 and TRBJ1-5, is as follows: GAGVSQSPRYKVAKRGQDVALRCDPISGHVSLFWYQQALGQGPEFLTYFQNEAQLDKSGLPSDRFFAERPEGSVSTLKIQRTQQEDSAVYLCASSQRSDQPQHFGDGTRLSIL.

This clone was found a few times. This chain joins TRBV24-1 and TRBJ2-3; D might be TRBD2 (5 bases). V lost 2 bases to trimming and J lost 5 bases, with 10 bases between them. The CDR3 runs to 14 residues. Per the germline V gene, CDR1 is KGHDR and CDR2 is SFDVKD. CDR3 residues: CATSDSGRGDTQYF. The CDR3, as DNA: TGTGCCACCAGTGATTCCGGACGGGGAGATACGCAGTATTTT.

V is TRBV2 and J is TRBJ1-4; weak D call: TRBD1 (5 bases). V was pared by 8 bases and J by 1 base, with 11 bases between. The CDR3 runs 14 residues. Germline V lookup: CDR1 SNHLY, CDR2 FYNNEI. The CDR3 DNA reads TGTGCCAGCTACGGGAGGGGAACTAATGAAAAACTGTTTTTT. Residues: CASYGRGTNEKLFF.

J is TRBJ1-1 and V is TRBV28; 7 bases match TRBD1. CDR3 length: 13 residues. V shed 11 bases, J shed 1 base, and the junction held 7 bases outside the gene matches. Germline CDR1 MDHEN, CDR2 SYDVKM. The CDR3, as DNA: TGTGCCGGACAGGAACTTACGAACACTGAAGCTTTCTTT. Amino acid sequence: CAGQELTNTEAFF.